This T cell receptor beta chain originates from a study of blood T cell repertoires in COVID-19. The CDR3 runs to 15 residues. Germline values: CDR1 SGHAT, CDR2 FQNNGV. V lost 4 bases and J lost 2, with 11 bases in between. The protocol was immunoSEQ multiplex PCR, while the TCRdb copy is restricted to in-frame clones and leaves out a portion. The sample includes roughly 160,000 clones, about four fifths of them seen just once. The sequence was collected from a woman older than 75 with acute or convalescent COVID-19. Sequencing was performed on peripheral blood. This chain joins TRBV11-2 and TRBJ1-4; D perhaps matches TRBD1 (5 bases). The CDR3 sequence: CASSSTGGTNEKLFF. For the CDR3, the DNA is TGTGCCAGCAGCTCTACGGGGGGGACTAATGAAAAACTGTTTTTT. Drawing the rest from reference TRBV11-2 and TRBJ1-4, the complete variable domain is EAGVAQSPRYKIIEKRQSVAFWCNPISGHATLYWYQQILGQGPKLLIQFQNNGVVDDSQLPKDRFSAERLKGVDSTLKIQPAKLEDSAVYLCASSSTGGTNEKLFFGSGTQLSVL.